These 30 T cell receptor beta chains originate from one sample sequenced in a study of cytomegalovirus exposure and HLA in healthy donors. The primer mix had 60 Vbeta and 13 Jbeta primers. Clones were read by immunoSEQ multiplex PCR, and TCRdb kept only the in-frame ones, dropping some. Found here are some 150,000 clones, 55% to 80% of them singletons; the top ten hold approximately 15%. Sequences were obtained from PBMCs. These receptor sequences come from a human donor in good health.

This sequence joins TRBV4-2 and TRBJ1-2; D perhaps matches TRBD1 (6 bases). Germline loops: CDR1 LGHNA, CDR2 YNFKEQ. V gave up 0 bases and J gave up 6 bases, with 8 bases separating them. CDR3 size: 13 residues. The CDR3 DNA follows: TGTGCCAGCAGCCAAGAGGGGGCTGATGGCTACACCTTC. Protein product: CASSQEGADGYTF.

This clone has a count of ten or more. The chain has TRBV10-2 and TRBJ1-5; D is undetermined. Germline V gene sequence: CDR1 WSHSY, CDR2 SAAADI. The V gene lost 2 bases and the J gene lost 6 bases, with 8 bases spanning the gap. The CDR3 loop spans 13 amino acids. The CDR3 sequence: CASSEGARQPQHF. Here the CDR3 DNA reads TGCGCCAGCAGTGAGGGTGCGCGTCAGCCCCAGCATTTT.

The rearrangement joins TRBV5-1 to TRBJ2-7; 8 bases line up with TRBD1. Germline values: CDR1 SGHRS, CDR2 YFSETQ. The CDR3 covers 18 residues. The junction had 17 bases not matched to a gene; V was cut back by 4 bases and J by 2 bases. The CDR3 sequence: CASSQPGQDMGGTYEQYF. CDR3 in DNA: TGCGCCAGCAGCCAACCGGGACAGGACATGGGGGGTACCTACGAGCAGTACTTC.

This chain links TRBV5-1 with TRBJ1-5; no clear D. The germline V gene has CDR1 SGHRS and CDR2 YFSETQ. V was pared by 2 bases and J by 4 bases, with 7 bases between. This CDR3 is built from 13 residues. The CDR3 reads CASSFFFNQPQHF. The CDR3 coding sequence is TGCGCCAGCAGCTTTTTCTTTAATCAGCCCCAGCATTTT.

The rearrangement uses TRBV10-3 and TRBJ1-5; no clear D. The CDR3 runs to 13 residues. V was pared by 3 bases and J by 5 bases, with 8 bases between. Germline V CDR1 and CDR2: ENHRY, SYGVKD. The CDR3, as DNA: TGTGCCATCAGTGATGGCTCCGATCAGCCCCAGCATTTT. Residues: CAISDGSDQPQHF.

The table lists this clone with a count of one. This chain connects TRBV6-5 to TRBJ2-2; no reliable D call. CDR1 and CDR2 from the germline V gene are MNHEY and SVGAGI. The CDR3 runs 13 residues. V was pared by 6 bases and J by 2 bases, with 7 bases between. The DNA for the CDR3 is TGTGCCAGCAGCCTATCTAACACCGGGGAGCTGTTTTTT. Protein product: CASSLSNTGELFF.

The chain is built from TRBV28 and TRBJ2-2; D is uncertain. The ends were cut back, 7 bases at V and 0 bases at J, with 9 bases in the middle. The CDR3 spans 14 residues. Germline V gene data show CDR1 as MDHEN and CDR2 as SYDVKM. CDR3 amino acids: CASTSPANTGELFF. The CDR3 DNA follows: TGTGCCAGCACTAGTCCCGCGAACACCGGGGAGCTGTTTTTT.

The rearrangement links TRBV20-1 to TRBJ2-3; D is ambiguous. CDR1 and CDR2 from the germline V gene are DFQATT and SNEGSKA (reference sequence). This CDR3 has 11 amino acids. Deletions cut 2 bases from V and 4 bases from J, with 4 bases between. The CDR3 spells CSARHSDTQYF. The CDR3 coding sequence is TGCAGTGCTAGACATTCAGATACGCAGTATTTT.

The chain joins TRBV5-1 to TRBJ2-5; 7 positions match TRBD1. V shed 3 bases, J shed 1 base, and the junction held 3 bases outside the gene matches. Germline values: CDR1 SGHRS, CDR2 YFSETQ. This CDR3 contains 14 residues. The CDR3 reads CASSSWTGQETQYF. The CDR3 DNA follows: TGCGCCAGCAGCTCCTGGACAGGCCAAGAGACCCAGTACTTC.

This clone was observed a handful of times. This chain links TRBV5-6 with TRBJ2-7, with D perhaps matching TRBD1 (6 bases). This CDR3 has 16 amino acids. Trimming pared 0 bases from V and 0 bases from J, leaving 13 bases between. Germline V gene sequence: CDR1 SGHDT, CDR2 YYEEEE. CDR3 amino acids: CASSLGSGDYSYEQYF. The CDR3 bases are TGTGCCAGCAGCTTGGGGTCAGGGGATTACTCCTACGAGCAGTACTTC.

The J gene is TRBJ1-1, the V gene TRBV19; D is unclear. CDR1 LNHDA and CDR2 SQIVND come from the germline V gene (reference sequence). Trimming left V 5 bases short and J 4 bases short, with 17 bases between. This CDR3 spans 15 amino acids. The CDR3 sequence is CASSPYSGIVTEAFF. The DNA for the CDR3 is TGTGCCAGTAGTCCGTACAGCGGTATAGTCACTGAAGCTTTCTTT. Looking up the rest from reference TRBV19 and TRBJ1-1 gives the full variable domain: DGGITQSPKYLFRKEGQNVTLSCEQNLNHDAMYWYRQDPGQGLRLIYYSQIVNDFQKGDIAEGYSVSREKKESFPLTVTSAQKNPTAFYLCASSPYSGIVTEAFFGQGTRLTVV.

V usage is TRBV27 and J usage is TRBJ2-7, with 7 positions matching TRBD1. The CDR3 runs 16 residues. Per the germline V gene, CDR1 is MNHEY and CDR2 is SMNVEV (reference sequence). Trimming at V came to 1 base and at J to 4 bases, leaving 10 bases not matched to a gene. CDR3 residues: CASSLLSSRGLYEQYF. The CDR3 nucleotides are TGTGCCAGCAGTTTATTATCTAGCAGGGGGTTATACGAGCAGTACTTC.

The CDR3 region is CSATGTFQFF. The DNA of the CDR3 is TGCAGTGCGACCGGGACTTTCCAGTTCTTC. The chain recombines TRBV20-1 with TRBJ2-1; D is possibly TRBD2 (6 bases). Trimming left V 6 bases short and J 13 bases short, with 13 bases between. The CDR3 sequence is 10 residues long. Germline V gives CDR1 DFQATT, CDR2 SNEGSKA (reference sequence).

The chain uses TRBV15 and TRBJ1-3, with D uncertain. This CDR3 is built from 15 residues. Germline loops: CDR1 LNHNV, CDR2 YYDKDF (reference sequence). The ends were cut back, 0 bases at V and 8 bases at J, with 14 bases in the middle. Written as DNA, the CDR3 is TGTGCCACCAGCAGAGATGGGTGGACCGGGGACACCATATATTTT. Its translation: CATSRDGWTGDTIYF.

The CDR3 DNA is TGTGCCAGCAGGGTAGCGGGGTCCTACGAGCAGTACTTC. Residues: CASRVAGSYEQYF. The J gene is TRBJ2-7, the V gene TRBV6-1; 8 nucleotides match TRBD2. This CDR3 region has 13 residues. V gave up 6 bases and J gave up 1 base; unmatched junction bases: 2. CDR1 is MNHNS and CDR2 is SASEGT in the germline V gene.

The V gene is TRBV9, the J gene TRBJ2-1; TRBD2 agrees at 9 bases. Germline V lookup: CDR1 SGDLS, CDR2 YYNGEE. V was pared by 4 bases and J by 7 bases, with 9 bases of the junction left unmatched. The CDR3 spans 15 residues. CDR3 in DNA: TGTGCCAGCAGCCTTAGCGGGAGAAGTAATAATGAGCAGTTCTTC. Its protein product is CASSLSGRSNNEQFF.

This clone showed up just a few times. This chain joins TRBV5-4 and TRBJ1-2, with D perhaps TRBD1 (5 bases). V gave up 4 bases and J gave up 8 bases, with 12 bases separating them. The CDR3 totals 12 residues. From germline, CDR1 is SGHNT and CDR2 YYREEE (reference sequence). CDR3: CASSPGWRGYTF. In DNA, the CDR3 is TGTGCCAGCAGCCCAGGGTGGCGAGGCTACACCTTC.

The rearrangement uses TRBV11-3 and TRBJ1-2; 7 bases line up with TRBD1. CDR1 is SGHNT, CDR2 YENEEA, per germline. There are 13 residues in the CDR3. J was trimmed by 5 bases and V by 6 bases; bases with no gene match: 6. The CDR3 loop reads CASSSTGDYGYTF. CDR3 sequence (DNA): TGTGCCAGCAGTTCCACAGGGGATTATGGCTACACCTTC.

The V call is TRBV4-1, the J call TRBJ2-3; 13 nucleotides match TRBD2. With 2 bases clipped from V and 1 base from J, the junction kept 3 bases outside the gene matches. Germline lookup yields CDR1 MGHRA and CDR2 YSYEKL. CDR3 size: 17 residues. Here the CDR3 reads CASSQTLAGGRTDTQYF. For the CDR3, the DNA is TGCGCCAGCAGCCAAACACTAGCGGGAGGGCGCACAGATACGCAGTATTTT.

The chain has TRBV7-9 and TRBJ2-1, with TRBD2 matching 8 bases. The CDR3 extends over 13 amino acids. Germline V gene lookup returns CDR1 SEHNR and CDR2 FQNEAQ (reference sequence). Trimming at V came to 6 bases and at J to 7 bases, leaving 5 bases not matched to a gene. CDR3 sequence reads: CASRTGGDNEQFF. The CDR3 nucleotides are TGTGCCAGCAGGACGGGGGGGGATAATGAGCAGTTCTTC.

There are a few counts of this clone. The V gene is TRBV23-1, the J gene TRBJ2-7, with 7 bases matching TRBD2. TRBV23-1 is given ORF status, its function remaining uncertain. The V segment lost 10 bases and the J segment 3 bases; nucleotides outside the gene matches: 6. The CDR3 is 12 amino acids. The CDR3 is CATWGGNYEQYF. The DNA of the CDR3 is TGCGCCACCTGGGGGGGAAACTACGAGCAGTACTTC.

This sequence joins TRBV5-1 and TRBJ2-3; TRBD2 matches at 10 bases. The CDR3 contains 16 residues. V dropped 4 bases and J dropped 5; count of bases not matched to a gene: 10. Germline lookup yields CDR1 SGHRS and CDR2 YFSETQ. The CDR3 sequence is CASSDERGGLVDTQYF. CDR3 in DNA: TGCGCCAGCAGCGACGAGCGGGGGGGCCTAGTAGATACGCAGTATTTT.

J is TRBJ2-7 and V is TRBV28; 7 bases fit TRBD1. CDR3 size: 14 residues. Unmatched junction bases numbered 7, after V lost 6 bases and J lost 2 bases. CDR1 and CDR2 from the germline V gene are MDHEN and SYDVKM. DNA for the CDR3: TGTGCCAGCAGGGAGACAGGGAATACCTACGAGCAGTACTTC. Residues: CASRETGNTYEQYF. The whole variable domain, filled in from reference TRBV28 and TRBJ2-7, reads DVKVTQSSRYLVKRTGEKVFLECVQDMDHENMFWYRQDPGLGLRLIYFSYDVKMKEKGDIPEGYSVSREKKERFSLILESASTNQTSMYLCASRETGNTYEQYFGPGTRLTVT.

The chain uses TRBV15 and TRBJ2-1, with D possibly being TRBD2 (5 bases). Germline CDR1 is LNHNV and CDR2 is YYDKDF (reference sequence). CDR3 size: 14 residues. The ends were cut back, 4 bases at V and 7 bases at J, with 14 bases in the middle. CDR3 sequence reads: CATSIVPGTNEQFF. The CDR3 nucleotides read TGTGCCACCAGCATAGTTCCGGGAACTAATGAGCAGTTCTTC.

The chain employs TRBV5-1 and TRBJ2-7; the match to TRBD1 covers 7 bases. The CDR3 runs to 18 residues. Germline assignment: CDR1 SGHRS and CDR2 YFSETQ. V trimming: 5 bases; J trimming: 4 bases; junction bases outside the gene matches: 21. The CDR3 DNA reads as TGCGCCAGCAGTTTATCATCCTCTCATCCAGGGGGATTATACGAGCAGTACTTC. Amino acids: CASSLSSSHPGGLYEQYF. The full variable domain, in which reference TRBV5-1 and TRBJ2-7 provide the parts outside the CDR3, is KAGVTQTPRYLIKTRGQQVTLSCSPISGHRSVSWYQQTPGQGLQFLFEYFSETQRNKGNFPGRFSGRQFSNSRSEMNVSTLELGDSALYLCASSLSSSHPGGLYEQYFGPGTRLTVT.

V gene TRBV5-4 combines with J gene TRBJ2-1; 9 positions agree with TRBD1. The J segment lost 9 bases and the V segment lost 4 bases, leaving 8 bases of the junction unmatched. The CDR3 runs 14 residues. Germline V gives CDR1 SGHNT, CDR2 YYREEE (reference sequence). CDR3 DNA: TGTGCCAGCAGCGCAGGGACAGGGCTCGGTGAGCAGTTCTTC. Its protein is CASSAGTGLGEQFF.

The chain joins TRBV6-5 to TRBJ1-6; D not resolved. Germline V CDR1 and CDR2: MNHEY, SVGAGI. This CDR3 has 15 amino acids. Trimming pared 5 bases from V and 0 bases from J, leaving 8 bases between. CDR3 DNA: TGTGCCAGCAGTCGGAGCGTCTCCTATAATTCACCCCTCCACTTT. Translation gives CASSRSVSYNSPLHF.

V usage is TRBV27 and J usage is TRBJ1-5; possible D gene TRBD1, 5 bases. Trimming removed 5 bases at V and 2 bases at J, with 13 bases between. This CDR3 has 15 amino acids. From germline, CDR1 is MNHEY and CDR2 SMNVEV (reference sequence). The CDR3 here is CASSPLRQRNQPQHF. DNA for the CDR3: TGTGCCAGCAGTCCGCTCCGACAGCGCAATCAGCCCCAGCATTTT.

This clone was observed a single time. J is TRBJ1-2 and V is TRBV11-3; 10 bases match TRBD1. The V segment lost 5 bases and the J segment 7 bases; nucleotides outside the gene matches: 7. CDR1 is SGHNT and CDR2 is YENEEA in the germline V gene. The CDR3 runs 14 residues. The CDR3 is CASSHRDRGRGYTF. The CDR3 bases are TGTGCCAGCAGCCACCGGGACAGGGGACGTGGCTACACCTTC.

This rearrangement joins TRBV7-6 to TRBJ2-7, with 7 bases matching TRBD1. This CDR3 contains 17 residues. Trimming took 5 bases from V and 5 from J; bases not matched to a gene: 18. The germline V gene has CDR1 SGHVS and CDR2 FNYEAQ. CDR3 sequence (DNA): TGTGCCAGCAGCCCCATTACAGGACAGGCGCTGAAAAACGAGCAGTACTTC. Residues: CASSPITGQALKNEQYF.